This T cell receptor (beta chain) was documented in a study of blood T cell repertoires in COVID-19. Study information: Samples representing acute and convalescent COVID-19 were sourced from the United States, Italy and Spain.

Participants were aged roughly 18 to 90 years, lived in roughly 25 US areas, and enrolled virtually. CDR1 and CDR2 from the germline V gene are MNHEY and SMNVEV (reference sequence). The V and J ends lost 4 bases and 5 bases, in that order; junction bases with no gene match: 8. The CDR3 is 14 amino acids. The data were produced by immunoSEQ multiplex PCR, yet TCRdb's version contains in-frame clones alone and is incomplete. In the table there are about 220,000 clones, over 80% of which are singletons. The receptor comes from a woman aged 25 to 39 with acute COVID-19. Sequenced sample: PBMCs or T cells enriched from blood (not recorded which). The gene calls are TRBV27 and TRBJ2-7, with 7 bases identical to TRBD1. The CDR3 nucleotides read TGTGCCAGCAGTTCACAGGGGAGAATGAACGAGCAGTACTTC. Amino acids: CASSSQGRMNEQYF.